The TCR beta chain under discussion was sequenced for a study of blood T cells in healthy people across ages. The germline CDR1 and CDR2 sequences are SGDLS and YYNGEE. This CDR3 has 20 amino acids. The ends were cut back, 3 bases at V and 0 bases at J, with 25 bases in the middle. Overall study findings and caveats: Older age coincided with a roughly linear decline in TCR beta diversity per million T cells. PBMCs that were unsorted prevented a conclusive naive versus antigen-experienced comparison.

A sample-barcoded 5' primer and a J-beta primer mix were used in a second PCR of roughly 7 to 11 cycles. One entry per CDR3 protein, called by TCRdb with MiXCR from the 5' RACE reads. The repertoire holds hundreds of thousands of distinct CDR3 sequences, 25% seen once, with more than 8.5% in the top ten. A few counts support this clonotype. Its antigen is as yet unknown. These data were also filed under a second study, of T cells of mothers and their children.

The sequenced sample was blood. The sequence derives from a boy younger than 18 in good health. V is TRBV9 and J is TRBJ2-1; a weak D match, TRBD2 (6 bases). DNA for the CDR3: TGTGCCAGCAGCGAGCGGGTGGCGATTGGGGGTCCGATCTCCTACAATGAGCAGTTCTTC. Translated: CASSERVAIGGPISYNEQFF.